This entry concerns a single T cell receptor (beta chain). The antigen is undetermined. This sample was taken from a study of T cell responses to AZD1222 COVID-19 vaccine. The assay was immunoSEQ multiplex PCR, and TCRdb's table has in-frame clones only and misses some. The table lists 130,000 or so clones, around 90% of them singletons. Study-wide findings and caveats: Unmutated variant regions are reportedly targeted by nearly half of spike-specific TCRs. A mostly white British donor set with more females was recruited, and clonal diversity was possibly underestimated. Just a handful of AZD1222 recipients were seropositive at baseline. Elevations in Spike-specific TCR breadth and depth followed administration of two AZD1222 doses.

Germline V CDR1 and CDR2: SGHVS, FQNEAQ. The trim removed 5 bases at V and 2 bases at J, leaving 3 bases unmatched. The CDR3 covers 15 residues. This sequence originates from an adult who received the AZD1222 COVID-19 vaccine. Specimen: peripheral blood, collected 28 days after the second AZD1222 dose. The rearrangement uses TRBV7-8 and TRBJ1-2; 12 bases line up with TRBD1. The CDR3 coding sequence is TGTGCCAGCAGCGAGGGACAGGGGGCAAACTATGGCTACACCTTC. Translating it yields CASSEGQGANYGYTF.